This TCR beta chain was sequenced during a study of neoadjuvant anti-PD-1 for oral cavity cancer. Study-wide context: Non-progressing patients received a fourth nivolumab dose near day 43, then surgery on days 50-56.

Germline V gene lookup returns CDR1 SGHAT and CDR2 FQNNGV. The V and J ends lost 4 bases and 6 bases respectively, with 10 bases between them. The CDR3 is 13 amino acids. Some clones are missing from TCRdb's copy, which holds only in-frame ones; the method was immunoSEQ multiplex PCR. The sample holds more than 50,000 clones, roughly 80% seen once. The rearrangement links TRBV11-2 to TRBJ1-5; no firm D call. Sequencing used PBMCs, obtained before nivolumab (anti-PD-1) treatment. The origin of this receptor is a person aged 40 to 85 with oral cavity squamous cell carcinoma. The CDR3 reads CASSSNHGQPQHF. The CDR3 region has the DNA TGTGCCAGCAGCTCCAATCACGGTCAGCCCCAGCATTTT.